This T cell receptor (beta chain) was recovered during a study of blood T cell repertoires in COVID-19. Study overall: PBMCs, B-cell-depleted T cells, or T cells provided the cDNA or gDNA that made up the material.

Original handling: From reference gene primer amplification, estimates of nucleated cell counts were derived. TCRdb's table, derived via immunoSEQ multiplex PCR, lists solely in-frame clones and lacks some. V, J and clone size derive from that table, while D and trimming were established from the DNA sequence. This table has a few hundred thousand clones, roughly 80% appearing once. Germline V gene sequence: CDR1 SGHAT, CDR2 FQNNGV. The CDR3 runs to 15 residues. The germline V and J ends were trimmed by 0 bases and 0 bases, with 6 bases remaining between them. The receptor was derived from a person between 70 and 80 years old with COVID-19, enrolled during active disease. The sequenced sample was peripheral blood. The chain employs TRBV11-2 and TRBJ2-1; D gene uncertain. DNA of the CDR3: TGTGCCAGCAGCTTAGAGCCTAACTCCTACAATGAGCAGTTCTTC. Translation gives CASSLEPNSYNEQFF.